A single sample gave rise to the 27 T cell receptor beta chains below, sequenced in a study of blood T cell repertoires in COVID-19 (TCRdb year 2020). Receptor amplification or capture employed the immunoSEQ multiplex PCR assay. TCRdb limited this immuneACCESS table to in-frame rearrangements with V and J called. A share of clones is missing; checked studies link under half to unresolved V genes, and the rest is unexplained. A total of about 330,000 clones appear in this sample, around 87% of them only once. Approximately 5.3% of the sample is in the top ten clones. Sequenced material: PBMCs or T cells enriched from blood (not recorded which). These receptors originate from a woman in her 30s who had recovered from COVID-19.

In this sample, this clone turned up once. The CDR3 coding sequence is TGTGCCAGCTCACCAAGGGGGCTGGGAGATACGCAGTATTTT. It is translated as CASSPRGLGDTQYF. V and J are TRBV18 and TRBJ2-3, with TRBD1 identical over 7 bases. The CDR3 length is 14 residues. Germline assignment: CDR1 KGHSH and CDR2 LQKENI. Unmatched junction bases numbered 4, after V lost 2 bases and J lost 5 bases. The full variable domain, its missing parts supplied by reference TRBV18 and TRBJ2-3, is NAGVMQNPRHLVRRRGQEARLRCSPMKGHSHVYWYRQLPEEGLKFMVYLQKENIIDESGMPKERFSAEFPKEGPSILRIQQVVRGDSAAYFCASSPRGLGDTQYFGPGTRLTVL.

The CDR3 bases are TGTGCCAGCAGTGGTGGCATCCGCTTAATTAGAAACACCATATATTTT. It translates to CASSGGIRLIRNTIYF. The chain combines TRBV6-1 with TRBJ1-3; unclear D gene. CDR1 is MNHNS, CDR2 SASEGT, per germline. The CDR3 spans 16 residues. V gave up 4 bases and J gave up 5 bases, with 18 bases separating them.

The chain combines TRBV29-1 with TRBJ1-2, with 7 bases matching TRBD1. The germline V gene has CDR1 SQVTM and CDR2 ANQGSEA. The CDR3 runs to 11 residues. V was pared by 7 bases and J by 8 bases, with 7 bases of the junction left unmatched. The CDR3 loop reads CSAGGGKGYTF. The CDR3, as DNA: TGCAGCGCCGGAGGGGGCAAAGGCTACACCTTC.

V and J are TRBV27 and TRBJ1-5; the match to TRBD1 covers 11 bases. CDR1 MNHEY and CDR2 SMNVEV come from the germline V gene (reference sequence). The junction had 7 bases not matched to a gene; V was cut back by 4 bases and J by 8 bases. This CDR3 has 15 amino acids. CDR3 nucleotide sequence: TGTGCCAGCAGTTCGGGACAGGGGGGTTGGGAGCCCCAGCATTTT. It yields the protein CASSSGQGGWEPQHF.

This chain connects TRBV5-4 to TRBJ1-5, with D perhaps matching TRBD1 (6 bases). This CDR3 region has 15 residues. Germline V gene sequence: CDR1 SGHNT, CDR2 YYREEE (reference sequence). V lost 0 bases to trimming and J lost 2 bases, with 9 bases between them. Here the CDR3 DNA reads TGTGCCAGCAGCTTGGCCCCAGGGGGCAATCAGCCCCAGCATTTT. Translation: CASSLAPGGNQPQHF. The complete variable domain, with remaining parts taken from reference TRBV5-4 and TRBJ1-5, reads ETGVTQSPTHLIKTRGQQVTLRCSSQSGHNTVSWYQQALGQGPQFIFQYYREEENGRGNFPPRFSGLQFPNYSSELNVNALELDDSALYLCASSLAPGGNQPQHFGDGTRLSIL.

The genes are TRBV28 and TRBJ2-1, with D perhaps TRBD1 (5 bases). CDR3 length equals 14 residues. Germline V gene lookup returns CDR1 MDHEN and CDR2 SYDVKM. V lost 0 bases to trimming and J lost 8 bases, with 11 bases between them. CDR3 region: CASSLWQGVDEQFF. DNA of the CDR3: TGTGCCAGCAGTTTATGGCAGGGCGTGGATGAGCAGTTCTTC.

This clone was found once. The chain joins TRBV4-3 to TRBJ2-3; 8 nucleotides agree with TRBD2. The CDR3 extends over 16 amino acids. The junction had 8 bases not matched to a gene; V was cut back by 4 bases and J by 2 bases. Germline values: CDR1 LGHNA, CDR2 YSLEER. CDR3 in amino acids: CASSPRRGGITDTQYF. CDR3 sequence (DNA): TGCGCCAGCAGCCCCCGGCGCGGGGGGATCACAGATACGCAGTATTTT.

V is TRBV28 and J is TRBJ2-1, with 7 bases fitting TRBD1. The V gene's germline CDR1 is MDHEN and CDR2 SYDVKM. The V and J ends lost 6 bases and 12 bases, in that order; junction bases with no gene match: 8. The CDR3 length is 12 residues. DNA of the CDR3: TGTGCCAGCAGCACTGACAGGGTGAGGCAGTTCTTC. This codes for CASSTDRVRQFF.

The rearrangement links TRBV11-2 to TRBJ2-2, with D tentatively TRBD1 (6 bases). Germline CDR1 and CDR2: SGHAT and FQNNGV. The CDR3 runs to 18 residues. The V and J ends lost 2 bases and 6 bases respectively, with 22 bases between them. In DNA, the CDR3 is TGTGCCAGCAGCTTATTTAACCCGCCTCCCCGGACAGCCGGGGAGCTGTTTTTT. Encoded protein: CASSLFNPPPRTAGELFF.

In DNA, the CDR3 is TGCGCCAGCAGCCAAGGGGGGACTGCAACCTACGAGCAGTACTTC. It translates to CASSQGGTATYEQYF. The gene calls are TRBV4-1 and TRBJ2-7; tentative D call: TRBD2 (6 bases). Trimming pared 1 base from V and 2 bases from J, leaving 12 bases between. CDR3 size: 15 residues. Per the germline V gene, CDR1 is MGHRA and CDR2 is YSYEKL.

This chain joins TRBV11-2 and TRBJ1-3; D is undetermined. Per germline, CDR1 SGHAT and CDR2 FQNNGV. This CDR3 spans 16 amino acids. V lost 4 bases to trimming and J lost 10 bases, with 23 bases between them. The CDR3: CASSSHRVARRKTIYF. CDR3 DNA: TGTGCCAGCAGCTCACACCGGGTGGCAAGGAGGAAAACCATATATTTT.

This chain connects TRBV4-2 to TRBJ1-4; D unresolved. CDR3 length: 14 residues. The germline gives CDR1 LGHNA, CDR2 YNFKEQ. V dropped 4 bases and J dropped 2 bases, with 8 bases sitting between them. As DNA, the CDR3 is TGTGCCAGCAGCCTCGCGGGCACTAATGAAAAACTGTTTTTT. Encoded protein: CASSLAGTNEKLFF.

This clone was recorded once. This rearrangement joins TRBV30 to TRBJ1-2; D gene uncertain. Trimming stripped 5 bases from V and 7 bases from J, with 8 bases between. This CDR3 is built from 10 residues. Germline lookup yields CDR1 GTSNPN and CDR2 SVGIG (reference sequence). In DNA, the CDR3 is TGTGCCTGGGACGAGGGTGGCTACACCTTC. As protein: CAWDEGGYTF. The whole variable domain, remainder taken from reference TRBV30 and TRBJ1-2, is SQTIHQWPATLVQPVGSPLSLECTVEGTSNPNLYWYRQAAGRGLQLLFYSVGIGQISSEVPQNLSASRPQDRQFILSSKKLLLSDSGFYLCAWDEGGYTFGSGTRLTVV.

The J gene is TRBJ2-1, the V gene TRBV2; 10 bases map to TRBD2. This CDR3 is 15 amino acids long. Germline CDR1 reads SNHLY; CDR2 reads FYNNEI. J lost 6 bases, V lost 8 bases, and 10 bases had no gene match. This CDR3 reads CASSSLAGALNEQFF. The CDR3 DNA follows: TGTGCCAGCTCCTCCCTAGCGGGGGCCCTCAATGAGCAGTTCTTC.

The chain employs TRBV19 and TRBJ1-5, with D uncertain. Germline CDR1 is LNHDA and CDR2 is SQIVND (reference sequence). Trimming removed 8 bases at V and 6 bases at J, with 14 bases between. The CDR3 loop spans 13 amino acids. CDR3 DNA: TGTGCCAGTTCACCTAGTACGATTCAGCCCCAGCATTTT. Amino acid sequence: CASSPSTIQPQHF. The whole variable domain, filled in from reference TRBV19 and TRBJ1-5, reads DGGITQSPKYLFRKEGQNVTLSCEQNLNHDAMYWYRQDPGQGLRLIYYSQIVNDFQKGDIAEGYSVSREKKESFPLTVTSAQKNPTAFYLCASSPSTIQPQHFGDGTRLSIL.

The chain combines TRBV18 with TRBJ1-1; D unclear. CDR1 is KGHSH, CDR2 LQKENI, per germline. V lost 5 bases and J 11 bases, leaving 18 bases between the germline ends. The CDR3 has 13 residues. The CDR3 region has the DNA TGTGCCAGCTCAAACAGTCGGGATATGGAGGCTTTCTTT. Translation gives CASSNSRDMEAFF.

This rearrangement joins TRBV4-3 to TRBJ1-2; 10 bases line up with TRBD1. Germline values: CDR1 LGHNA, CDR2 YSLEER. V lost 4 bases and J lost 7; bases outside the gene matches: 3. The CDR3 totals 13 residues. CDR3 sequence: CASSPDRGFGYTF. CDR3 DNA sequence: TGCGCCAGCAGCCCGGACAGGGGGTTTGGCTACACCTTC.

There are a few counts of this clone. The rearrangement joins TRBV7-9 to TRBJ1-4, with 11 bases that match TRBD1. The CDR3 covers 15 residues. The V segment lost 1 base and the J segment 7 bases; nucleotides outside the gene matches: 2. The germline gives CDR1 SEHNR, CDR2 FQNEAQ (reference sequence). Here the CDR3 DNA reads TGTGCCAGCAGCTTAGAAGGGACAGGGGGTGAAAAACTGTTTTTT. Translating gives CASSLEGTGGEKLFF.

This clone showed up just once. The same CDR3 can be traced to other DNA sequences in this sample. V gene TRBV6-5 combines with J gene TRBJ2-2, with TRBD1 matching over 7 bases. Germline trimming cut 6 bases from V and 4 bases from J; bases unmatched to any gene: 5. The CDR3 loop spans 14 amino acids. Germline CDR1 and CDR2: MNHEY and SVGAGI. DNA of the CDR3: TGTGCCAGCAGCCAAACAGGGGTCACCGGGGAGCTGTTTTTT. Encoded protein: CASSQTGVTGELFF.

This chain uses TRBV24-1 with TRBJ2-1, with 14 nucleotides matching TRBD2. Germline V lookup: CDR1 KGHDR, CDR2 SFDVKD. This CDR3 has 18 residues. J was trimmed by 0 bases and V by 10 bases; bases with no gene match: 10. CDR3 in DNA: TGTGCCACGGGGACTAGCGGGGGCCTCCCGAGCTCCTACAATGAGCAGTTCTTC. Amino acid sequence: CATGTSGGLPSSYNEQFF.

The CDR3 DNA follows: TGTGCCAGCAGCCAAAGAGGGGGGGGAGCTTACAATGAGCAGTTCTTC. It yields the protein CASSQRGGGAYNEQFF. The chain uses TRBV3-1 (or the pseudogene TRBV3-2) and TRBJ2-1; D is perhaps TRBD2 (7 bases). Between the trimmed V and J ends, which lost 2 bases and 4 bases, there was a span of 15 bases. CDR1 is LGHDT, CDR2 YNNKEL, per germline (reference sequence). This CDR3 contains 16 residues.

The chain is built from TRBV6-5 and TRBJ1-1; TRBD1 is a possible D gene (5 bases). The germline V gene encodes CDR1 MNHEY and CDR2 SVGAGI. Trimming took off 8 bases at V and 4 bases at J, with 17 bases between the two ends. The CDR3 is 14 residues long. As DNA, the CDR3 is TGTGCCAGCCACCGGGACGGGGGGACCACTGAAGCTTTCTTT. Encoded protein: CASHRDGGTTEAFF.

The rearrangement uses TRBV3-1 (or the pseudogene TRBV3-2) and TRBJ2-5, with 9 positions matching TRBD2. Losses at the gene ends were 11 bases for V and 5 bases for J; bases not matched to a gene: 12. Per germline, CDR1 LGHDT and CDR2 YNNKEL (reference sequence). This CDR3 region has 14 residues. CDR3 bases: TGTGCCGGGCGGCGGGGGGGACAAGGGGAGACCCAGTACTTC. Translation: CAGRRGGQGETQYF.

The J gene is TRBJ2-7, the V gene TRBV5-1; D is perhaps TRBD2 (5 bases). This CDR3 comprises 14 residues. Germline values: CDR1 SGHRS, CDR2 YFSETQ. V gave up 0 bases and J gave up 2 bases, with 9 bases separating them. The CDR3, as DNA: TGCGCCAGCAGCTTGGGGAGGTACACCTACGAGCAGTACTTC. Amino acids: CASSLGRYTYEQYF.

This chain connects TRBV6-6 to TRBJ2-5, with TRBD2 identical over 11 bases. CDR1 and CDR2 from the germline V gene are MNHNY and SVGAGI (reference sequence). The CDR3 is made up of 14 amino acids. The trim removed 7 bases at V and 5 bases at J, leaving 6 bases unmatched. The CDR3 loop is CASTLAGGLETQYF. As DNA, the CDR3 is TGTGCCAGCACATTAGCGGGGGGGCTGGAGACCCAGTACTTC.

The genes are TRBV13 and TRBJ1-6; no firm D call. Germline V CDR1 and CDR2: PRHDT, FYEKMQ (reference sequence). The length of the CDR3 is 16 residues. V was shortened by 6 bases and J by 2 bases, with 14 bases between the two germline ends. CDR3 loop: CASSRTAVPYNSPLHF. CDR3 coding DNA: TGTGCCAGCAGTAGAACAGCCGTTCCCTATAATTCACCCCTCCACTTT.

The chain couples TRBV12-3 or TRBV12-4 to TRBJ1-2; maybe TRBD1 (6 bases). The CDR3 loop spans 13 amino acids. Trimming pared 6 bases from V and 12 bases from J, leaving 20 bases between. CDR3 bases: TGTGCCAGCAGAGCGACGTCCAGGGGAGAGAACACCTTC. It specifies CASRATSRGENTF.